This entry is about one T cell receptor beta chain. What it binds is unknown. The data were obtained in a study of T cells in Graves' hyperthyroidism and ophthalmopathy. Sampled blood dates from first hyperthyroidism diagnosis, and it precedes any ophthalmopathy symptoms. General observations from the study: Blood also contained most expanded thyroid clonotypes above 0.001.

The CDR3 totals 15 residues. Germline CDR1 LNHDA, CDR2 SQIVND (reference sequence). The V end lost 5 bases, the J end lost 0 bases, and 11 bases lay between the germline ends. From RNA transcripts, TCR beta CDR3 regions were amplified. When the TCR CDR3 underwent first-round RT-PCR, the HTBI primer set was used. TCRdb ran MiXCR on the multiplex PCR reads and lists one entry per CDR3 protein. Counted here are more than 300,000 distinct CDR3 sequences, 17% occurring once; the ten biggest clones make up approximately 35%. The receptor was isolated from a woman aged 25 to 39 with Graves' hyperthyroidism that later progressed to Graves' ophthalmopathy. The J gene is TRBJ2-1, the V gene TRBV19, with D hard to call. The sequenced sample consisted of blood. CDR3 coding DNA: TGTGCCAGTAGTGCTGGGGTAAGCTCCTACAATGAGCAGTTCTTC. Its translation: CASSAGVSSYNEQFF.